The rows below give T cell receptor beta chains drawn from one sample of a study of PD-1 blockade in classical Hodgkin lymphoma. Sequenced by immunoSEQ multiplex PCR; TCRdb stores in-frame clones only, minus some. Among about 94,000 clones, approximately 89% were seen once, and the ten largest hold around a tenth. The material was peripheral blood mononuclear cells (PBMCs), obtained before the second cycle of nivolumab. These receptors all come from a human donor with classical Hodgkin lymphoma. Both conserved end residues are part of each CDR3. A D gene is named only where the DNA matches it firmly. Clone sizes are given selectively: once, few, many, or a class where the clone is expanded.

D	V	J	size	DNA	CDR3
.	TRBV6-5	TRBJ2-7	.	TGTGCCAGCAGTTACTCGATACAGGCCGAGCAGTACTTC	CASSYSIQAEQYF
.	TRBV4-1	TRBJ1-3	.	TGCGCCAGCAGCCAAGATTTCGGCCGGCAAAACACCATATATTTT	CASSQDFGRQNTIYF
TRBD1	TRBV28	TRBJ2-7	.	TGTGCCAGCAGTTACCGGGACAGGGGGCTGTACGAGCAGTACTTC	CASSYRDRGLYEQYF
TRBD2	TRBV6-1	TRBJ2-7	.	TGTGCCAGCGGCCGGGAGGCTAGCGTTCCCTACGAGCAGTACTTC	CASGREASVPYEQYF
.	TRBV7-9	TRBJ2-5	.	TGTGCCAGCAGTCTATGGGGGGAGACCCAGTACTTC	CASSLWGETQYF
.	TRBV5-1	TRBJ2-3	.	TGCGCCAGCAGCTTGGCCGGGGCCTCAGGAGATACGCAGTATTTT	CASSLAGASGDTQYF
.	TRBV5-1	TRBJ2-2	.	TGCGCCAGCAGCTTTAACACCGGGGAGCTGTTTTTT	CASSFNTGELFF
.	TRBV2	TRBJ2-1	.	TGTGCCAGCAGTGGGGGCCCCCACAATGAGCAGTTCTTC	CASSGGPHNEQFF
.	TRBV20-1	TRBJ1-2	once	TGCAGTGCTAGTAGCCTTTATGGCTACACCTTC	CSASSLYGYTF
TRBD2	TRBV5-1	TRBJ2-1	.	TGCGCCAGCATGAGGGGGAGCGGGAGCTATGAGCAGTTCTTC	CASMRGSGSYEQFF
.	TRBV6-1	TRBJ1-1	.	TGTGCCAGCAGTGAACTGAGTTCGGAAGCGGCTTTCTTT	CASSELSSEAAFF
.	TRBV5-1	TRBJ2-7	.	TGCGCCAGCAGCTTGGATTGGGCACTCTCCTCCTACGAGCAGTACTTC	CASSLDWALSSYEQYF
TRBD2	TRBV6-1	TRBJ2-5	.	TGTGCCAGCAGTGAAAGACTAGCGGGGGGGTTCTCTCAAGAGACCCAGTACTTC	CASSERLAGGFSQETQYF
.	TRBV7-9	TRBJ2-3	.	TGTGCCAGCAGCTTAGCCGAAGGACGGGGGGCCCGGTATTTT	CASSLAEGRGARYF
.	TRBV4-1	TRBJ2-1	.	TGCGCCAGCAGCCAAGAACGGGAGCAGTTCTTC	CASSQEREQFF
TRBD1	TRBV7-9	TRBJ1-1	few	TGTGCCAGCAGGCCTGGACAGGGCCCAGCTTTCTTT	CASRPGQGPAFF
.	TRBV6-5	TRBJ2-2	.	TGTGCCAGCAGTTACTCCGGGAAGGTCACCGGGGAGCTGTTTTTT	CASSYSGKVTGELFF
TRBD1	TRBV18	TRBJ1-2	.	TGTGCCAGCTCGCAGGGGGCGGGCTATGGCTACACCTTC	CASSQGAGYGYTF
.	TRBV6-5	TRBJ1-2	.	TGTGCCAGCGTAAGCCCCTATGGCTACACCTTC	CASVSPYGYTF
.	TRBV19	TRBJ2-1	.	TGTGCCAGTAGTATGGCGAGGAGCTCCTACAATGAGCAGTTCTTC	CASSMARSSYNEQFF
.	TRBV4-1	TRBJ2-1	.	TGCGCCAGCAGCCAAGTTATCGCGAGAAGCTCCTACAATGAGCAGTTCTTC	CASSQVIARSSYNEQFF
TRBD1	TRBV19	TRBJ1-2	.	TGTGCCAGTAGTCCGATCGGGACAGCCACCTATGGCTACACCTTC	CASSPIGTATYGYTF
.	TRBV12-2	TRBJ2-2	.	TGTGCAAGTCGAAATTTTCGCGACACCGGGGAGCTGTTTTTT	CASRNFRDTGELFF
.	TRBV19	TRBJ2-3	.	TGTGCCAGTAGTATAGATGACCTTGGGGTAGCGCAGTATTTT	CASSIDDLGVAQYF
TRBD1	TRBV28	TRBJ1-1	.	TGTGCCAGCAGTGTGACAGGGGGCCCATTTCCTGAAGCTTTCTTT	CASSVTGGPFPEAFF
.	TRBV7-9	TRBJ1-4	.	TGTGCCAGCAGCTTAGGGGGGGCAGAAAAACTGTTTTTT	CASSLGGAEKLFF
.	TRBV28	TRBJ2-7	.	TGTGCCAGCAGTTTATATGGGGGGTCCTACGAGCAGTACTTC	CASSLYGGSYEQYF
.	TRBV28	TRBJ1-1	.	TGTGCCAGCAGTTTCGCGGTACACACTGAAGCTTTCTTT	CASSFAVHTEAFF
TRBD1	TRBV6-1	TRBJ1-5	.	TGTGCCAGCAGTGAACGAGGGACAGGGGTTCAGCCCCAGCATTTT	CASSERGTGVQPQHF
.	TRBV15	TRBJ2-7	.	TGTGCCACCAGCAGAGGGACAGCAGCCGAGCAGTACTTC	CATSRGTAAEQYF
TRBD1	TRBV2	TRBJ2-7	few	TGTGCCAGCAGTGGACAGGGGGCAGGGTACGAGCAGTACTTC	CASSGQGAGYEQYF
.	TRBV18	TRBJ1-2	.	TGTGCCAGCTCACCATCAGGTGATGGCTACACCTTC	CASSPSGDGYTF
TRBD2	TRBV10-1	TRBJ2-2	.	TGCGCCTCCCAGCGGGGGCCCAACACCGGGGAGCTGTTTTTT	CASQRGPNTGELFF
.	TRBV12-5	TRBJ2-7	medium-sized	TGTGCTAGTGGCCTACCGCACTTCCCCTCCTACGAGCAGTACTTC	CASGLPHFPSYEQYF
TRBD2	TRBV7-2	TRBJ2-3	.	TGTGCCAGCAGCTCCCGTCCACTAGCGGGGGCTAGCACAGATACGCAGTATTTT	CASSSRPLAGASTDTQYF
.	TRBV28	TRBJ2-3	.	TGTGCCAGCCTTGGGGGAGATACGCAGTATTTT	CASLGGDTQYF
.	TRBV27	TRBJ2-5	few	TGTGCCAGCAGTTTTGGTGTTCGAGAGACCCAGTACTTC	CASSFGVRETQYF
TRBD1	TRBV5-1	TRBJ2-2	.	TGCGCCAGCAGCCCGGGGACAGGGTCGAACACCGGGGAGCTGTTTTTT	CASSPGTGSNTGELFF
TRBD1	TRBV19	TRBJ2-6	.	TGTGCCAGTAGTATCCAGGGGGTAGCCCCTGGGGCCAACGTCCTGACTTTC	CASSIQGVAPGANVLTF